This T cell receptor beta chain was identified during a study of lung T cells in sarcoidosis with Löfgren's syndrome (dated by TCRdb to the late 2010s). A note on the overall study: Sarcoidosis was characterized as a granulomatous disease that mainly affects the lungs and features an accumulation of CD4+ T cells in bronchoalveolar lavage fluid. The repertoire analyses were focused on Lofgren's syndrome patients. Beyond this particular receptor, the publication reports: TRAV12-1 and TRBV2 CDR3 motifs were reported to be shared among multiple Löfgren's syndrome patients, suggesting public CD4+ TCR repertoires. The study only suggested recognition of a sarcoidosis-associated antigen, and the antigen remained putative and unidentified. Analysis of alphabeta pairing showed that TRAV12-1 paired preferentially with TRBV2, and the TCRs formed by this pairing showed CDR3 homology. Compared with control subjects, Lofgren's syndrome patients were reported to have TRAV12-1 and TRBV2 as the most expanded V gene segments.

The study profiled TCR repertoires of CD4+ T cells collected through bronchoalveolar lavage. This sample was sequenced with an Illumina MiSeq. The public reads were quality trimmed at Q25 with fastp and then assembled into clones with MiXCR by TCRdb, keeping productive beta chains. Records with the same CDR3 protein are collapsed into one entry carrying the most frequent genes and DNA. Counted in this sample were 15,000 to 25,000 distinct CDR3 sequences; under 25% of them appeared once. The top ten constitute about 0.71% of the sample. Measured from the cysteine to the phenylalanine, the CDR3 is 16 residues long. Only the CDR3 DNA stays, 48 bases, in frame from base 1. CDR1 and CDR2 (LNHDA, SQIVND) derive from the germline V gene (reference sequence). V has 5 bases trimmed and J has 0 bases trimmed; junction bases matching no gene number 6. This clonotype was recorded at least ten times. Its binding antigen is unknown. No base quality values were provided; no much bigger clone lies one nucleotide off.

The V and J segments used are TRBV19 and TRBJ2-2; TRBD1 fits 7 bases in the junction. This TCR came from a human donor with sarcoidosis (Löfgren's syndrome or another form), or a control subject (not recorded which). The specimen was CD4+ T cells from bronchoalveolar lavage. Here the CDR3 is given as CASSSTGVANTGELFF. The DNA reads as follows: TGTGCCAGTAGTTCAACAGGGGTAGCGAACACCGGGGAGCTGTTTTTT. The CDR3, completed at both ends by the reference TRBV19 and TRBJ2-2 genes, gives the full variable domain DGGITQSPKYLFRKEGQNVTLSCEQNLNHDAMYWYRQDPGQGLRLIYYSQIVNDFQKGDIAEGYSVSREKKESFPLTVTSAQKNPTAFYLCASSSTGVANTGELFFGEGSRLTVL.